Listed below are T cell receptor beta chains from one sample, sequenced in a study of cytomegalovirus exposure and HLA in healthy donors. The protocol was immunoSEQ multiplex PCR, while the TCRdb copy is restricted to in-frame clones and leaves out a portion. The repertoire has about 220,000 clones, about 90% of them found once; the top ten carry more than 1%. The specimen was PBMCs. These receptors all come from a woman between 18 and 30 years old in good health and CMV-seronegative. The CDR3 runs from the conserved cysteine through the conserved F or W. Clone size is not always given. Where it is, it says once, few, many or a class for expanded clones.

V gene	clone size	J gene	CDR3 protein
TRBV19	.	TRBJ2-6	CASSILTGGSGANVLTF
TRBV27	.	TRBJ1-1	CASSLLRENTEAFF
TRBV5-4	.	TRBJ1-4	CASSAPGQENEKLFF
TRBV9	.	TRBJ2-1	CASSFSGNEQFF
TRBV30	.	TRBJ1-1	CAWIKRPPQGTEAFF
TRBV7-2	.	TRBJ1-5	CASSPTGGRYQPQHF
TRBV6-6	.	TRBJ2-7	CASSWGQGSGEQYF
TRBV10-1	.	TRBJ2-2	CASSELLETGELFF
TRBV4-2	.	TRBJ2-3	CASSQGDRGSSTDTQYF
TRBV10-1	once	TRBJ1-1	CASSESAVGEAFF
TRBV6-1	few	TRBJ1-4	CASSEATGNEKLFF
TRBV5-1	.	TRBJ2-5	CASSGTSGKETQYF
TRBV2	once	TRBJ2-7	CASSDTAGVVYEQYF
TRBV2	.	TRBJ2-3	CASSGVEGGAGGDSSTDTQYF
TRBV30	.	TRBJ2-1	CALDGAGTNGGQFF
TRBV6-1	.	TRBJ1-5	CASRERGHQPQHF
TRBV7-9	.	TRBJ2-2	CASSLGQGYPPNTGELFF
TRBV6-1	.	TRBJ1-2	CASSEQGLPNGYTF
TRBV6-5	.	TRBJ2-1	CASSYSIAGEGEQFF
TRBV6-1	.	TRBJ1-2	CASSDLHSWQGANYGYTF
TRBV7-8	once	TRBJ2-5	CASSFREVGQETQYF
TRBV7-2	once	TRBJ2-1	CAGGGQGKYNEQFF
TRBV7-8	.	TRBJ2-1	CASSPHDSGRRGNEQFF
TRBV30	.	TRBJ2-7	CARQGGPGEQYF
TRBV5-1	once	TRBJ2-7	CASKRDSIYEQYF
TRBV7-7	.	TRBJ2-1	CASSVSGRVNEQFF
TRBV7-9	.	TRBJ1-1	CASSLLTESSAFF
TRBV5-1	once	TRBJ2-7	CASSLLFGSSYEQYF
TRBV27	.	TRBJ1-1	CASSLFPNGAEAFF
TRBV9	.	TRBJ1-1	CASSGDRDDEAFF
TRBV18	.	TRBJ2-4	CASSLRTPNKDLKNIQYF
TRBV7-8	.	TRBJ1-3	CASSLVRATSGNTIYF
TRBV2	.	TRBJ2-5	CASSEDFGETQYF
TRBV7-9	.	TRBJ2-7	CASGGAGVLDEQYF
TRBV25-1	.	TRBJ1-2	CASSSDRGHAYGYTF
TRBV19	.	TRBJ1-4	CASSILRTGYEKLFF
TRBV4-1	once	TRBJ2-1	CASSPRQGRGLRNEQFF
TRBV19	.	TRBJ1-2	CASSIGRGYYGYTF
TRBV11-3	.	TRBJ2-5	CASSRGDQETQYF
TRBV7-9	.	TRBJ2-7	CASSPKGGKFTYEQYF
TRBV5-4	few	TRBJ1-1	CASSPAQGCPPFCSDHEAFF
TRBV11-2	.	TRBJ2-7	CASSSELAGGRGEQYF
TRBV25-1	.	TRBJ2-1	CASSGAGGPGYEQFF
TRBV5-4	.	TRBJ2-1	CASSLGLAGDYEQFF
TRBV6-5	.	TRBJ2-7	CASTYQLAGVREQYF
TRBV5-1	.	TRBJ1-2	CASSLAGDGYTF
TRBV27	few	TRBJ1-5	CASSLAAVSNQPQHF
TRBV14	.	TRBJ2-7	CASSQVWANARGTYEQYF
TRBV9	.	TRBJ2-7	CASSLSATGTYEQYF
TRBV7-9	.	TRBJ2-1	CASTSGLAGDEQFF
TRBV11-2	.	TRBJ1-1	CASSLAEWQGLTEAFF
TRBV5-4	.	TRBJ1-2	CASSAGQGGGFGYTF
TRBV4-1	.	TRBJ2-5	CASSPNLETQYF
TRBV27	.	TRBJ1-5	CASSLLTPVANQPQHF
TRBV5-1	.	TRBJ2-3	CASSLVGLAEINTDTQYF
TRBV29-1	.	TRBJ2-7	CSGGDRAYEQYF
TRBV19	.	TRBJ2-1	CASSIPGGGPYNEQFF